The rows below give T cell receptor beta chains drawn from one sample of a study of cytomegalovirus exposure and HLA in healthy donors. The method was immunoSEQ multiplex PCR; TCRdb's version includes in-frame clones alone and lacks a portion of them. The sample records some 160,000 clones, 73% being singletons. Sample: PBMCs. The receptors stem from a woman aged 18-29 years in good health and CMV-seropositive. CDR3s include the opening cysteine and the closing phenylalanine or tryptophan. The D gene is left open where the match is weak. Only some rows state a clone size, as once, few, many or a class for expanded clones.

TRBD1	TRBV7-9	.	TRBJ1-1	CASSRTGTNTEAFF	TGTGCCAGCAGCCGGACAGGGACGAACACTGAAGCTTTCTTT
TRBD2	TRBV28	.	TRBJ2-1	CASSLGSGGPYNEQFF	TGTGCCAGCAGTTTAGGGAGCGGGGGCCCCTACAATGAGCAGTTCTTC
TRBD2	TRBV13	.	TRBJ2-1	CASSFRTSGLNEQFF	TGTGCCAGCAGCTTTAGGACTAGCGGCCTCAATGAGCAGTTCTTC
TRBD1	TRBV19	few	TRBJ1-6	CAAARVDRDNSPLHF	TGTGCCGCCGCTAGGGTAGACAGGGATAATTCACCCCTCCACTTT
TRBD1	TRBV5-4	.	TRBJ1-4	CASSQLVTGTEGEKLFF	TGTGCCAGCAGCCAACTTGTTACAGGGACAGAAGGTGAAAAACTGTTTTTT
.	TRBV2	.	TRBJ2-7	CASSEYSTYEQYF	TGTGCCAGCAGTGAGTACAGTACCTACGAGCAGTACTTC
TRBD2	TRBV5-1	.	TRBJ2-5	CASSLVTSGGAWETQYF	TGCGCCAGCAGCTTGGTGACTAGCGGGGGGGCCTGGGAGACCCAGTACTTC
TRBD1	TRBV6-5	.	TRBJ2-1	CASSTQGYNEQFF	TGTGCCAGCAGTACACAGGGGTACAATGAGCAGTTCTTC
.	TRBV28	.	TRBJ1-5	CASRSDSNQPRHF	TGTGCCAGCAGGTCAGATAGCAATCAGCCCCGGCATTTT
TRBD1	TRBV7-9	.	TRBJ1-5	CASSPWTGYSNQPQHF	TGTGCCAGCAGCCCTTGGACAGGATATAGCAATCAGCCCCAGCATTTT
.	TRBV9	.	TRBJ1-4	CASSGGRGNEKLFF	TGTGCCAGCAGCGGGGGGCGCGGAAATGAAAAACTGTTTTTT
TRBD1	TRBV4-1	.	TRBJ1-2	CASSQDLWTGTYGYTF	TGCGCCAGCAGCCAAGACCTATGGACAGGGACCTATGGCTACACCTTC
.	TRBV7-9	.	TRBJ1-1	CASSLAGGGAQVTEAFF	TGTGCCAGCAGCTTAGCCGGTGGGGGGGCGCAGGTCACTGAAGCTTTCTTT
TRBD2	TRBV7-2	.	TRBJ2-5	CASNGRVGVETQYF	TGTGCCAGCAATGGGAGGGTTGGGGTAGAGACCCAGTACTTC
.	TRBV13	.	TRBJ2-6	CASSFVGQGANVLTF	TGTGCCAGCAGCTTTGTGGGGCAGGGGGCCAACGTCCTGACTTTC
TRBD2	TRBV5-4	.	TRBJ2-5	CASSSPSLAGGVETQYF	TGTGCCAGCAGCTCACCTAGCCTAGCGGGGGGTGTGGAGACCCAGTACTTC
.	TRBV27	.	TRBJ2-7	CASRGLLLGTGLSNEQYF	TGTGCCAGCAGGGGACTCCTTCTGGGTACGGGGTTGTCCAACGAGCAGTACTTC
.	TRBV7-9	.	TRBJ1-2	CSSSLLGGGRFANYGYTF	TGTTCCAGCAGCCTCTTAGGCGGGGGGCGGTTCGCGAACTATGGCTACACCTTC
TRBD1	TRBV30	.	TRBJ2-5	CAWSATGLEKTQYF	TGTGCCTGGAGTGCGACAGGGTTGGAAAAGACCCAGTACTTC
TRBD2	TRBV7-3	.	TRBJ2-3	CASSLGRGGMNTQYF	TGTGCCAGCAGCTTAGGGCGGGGGGGCATGAATACGCAGTATTTT
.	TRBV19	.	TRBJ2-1	CASTPQASPYNEQFF	TGTGCCAGTACCCCCCAAGCTTCCCCTTACAATGAGCAGTTCTTC
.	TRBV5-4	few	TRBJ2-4	CASSSRRQGVSGGIQYF	TGTGCCAGCAGCTCACGCCGACAGGGGGTCTCGGGGGGGATTCAGTACTTC
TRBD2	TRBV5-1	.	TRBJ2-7	CASSLALAGVEQYF	TGCGCCAGCAGCTTGGCGCTAGCGGGGGTTGAGCAGTACTTC
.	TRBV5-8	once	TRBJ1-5	CASSLMLLGNQPQHF	TGTGCCAGCAGCTTGATGCTACTAGGCAATCAGCCCCAGCATTTT
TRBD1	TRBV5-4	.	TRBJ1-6	CASSSDRVIGSLLHF	TGTGCCAGCAGCTCCGACAGGGTGATCGGTTCACTCCTCCACTTT
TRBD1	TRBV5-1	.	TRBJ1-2	CASSYKTGDMSYTF	TGCGCCAGCAGCTACAAAACAGGGGACATGAGCTACACCTTC
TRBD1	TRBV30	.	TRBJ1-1	CAWSRGTGNTEAFF	TGTGCCTGGAGTAGAGGGACAGGGAACACTGAAGCTTTCTTT
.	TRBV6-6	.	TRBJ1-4	CASSYSRGWGEKLFF	TGTGCCAGCAGTTACTCTCGGGGTTGGGGAGAAAAACTGTTTTTT
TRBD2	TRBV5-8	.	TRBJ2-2	CASSQKRGNTGELFF	TGTGCCAGCAGCCAAAAGCGGGGAAACACCGGGGAGCTGTTTTTT
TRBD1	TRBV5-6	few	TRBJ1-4	CASSWTSQGAKEKLFF	TGTGCCAGCAGCTGGACCTCACAGGGGGCAAAGGAAAAACTGTTTTTT
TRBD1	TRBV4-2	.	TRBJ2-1	CASSQVGTVNEQFF	TGTGCCAGCAGCCAAGTCGGGACAGTAAATGAGCAGTTCTTC
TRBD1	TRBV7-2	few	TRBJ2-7	CASSIGTDLPEQYF	TGTGCCAGCAGCATCGGGACAGACCTTCCCGAGCAGTACTTC
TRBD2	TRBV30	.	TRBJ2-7	CAWSGGGGPTYEQYF	TGTGCCTGGAGTGGTGGCGGGGGGCCTACCTACGAGCAGTACTTC
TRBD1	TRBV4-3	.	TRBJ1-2	CASSQPGQRLPGYTF	TGCGCCAGCAGCCAACCGGGACAGCGCTTACCCGGCTACACCTTC
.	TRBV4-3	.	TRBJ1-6	CASSQSLGGSRSPLHF	TGCGCCAGCAGCCAGTCTCTAGGAGGTTCGAGGTCACCCCTCCACTTT
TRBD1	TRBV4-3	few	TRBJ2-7	CASSQDWTGAEQYF	TGCGCCAGCAGCCAAGATTGGACAGGCGCCGAGCAGTACTTC
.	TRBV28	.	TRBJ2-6	CASSRGAAGANVLTF	TGTGCCAGCAGTCGGGGGGCGGCTGGGGCCAACGTCCTGACTTTC
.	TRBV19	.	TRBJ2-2	CASTEGVETGELFF	TGTGCCAGTACCGAAGGAGTCGAAACCGGGGAGCTGTTTTTT